This T cell receptor beta chain was sequenced for a study of radiation and T cells in renal cell carcinoma. Measured with immunoSEQ multiplex PCR; TCRdb has only the in-frame clones, and not every one. Of roughly 130,000 clones listed, around nine tenths were seen once; the top ten hold around 13%. Specified time point: baseline pretreatment blood. Treatment given: 15 Gy SBRT to primary tumor, nephrectomy 4 weeks later. The origin of this receptor is a woman between 45 and 60 years old with renal cell carcinoma. The sequences come from blood, collected from a patient whose treatment included radiotherapy and nephrectomy.

The CDR3 sequence is CASSVADMAGSNYGYTF. CDR3 in DNA: TGTGCCAGCAGCGTAGCGGATATGGCAGGGTCTAACTATGGCTACACCTTC. The chain uses TRBV9 and TRBJ1-2; a weak D match, TRBD1 (5 bases). The germline V gene encodes CDR1 SGDLS and CDR2 YYNGEE. The V end lost 0 bases, the J end lost 0 bases, and 15 bases lay between the germline ends. The CDR3 has 17 amino acids.